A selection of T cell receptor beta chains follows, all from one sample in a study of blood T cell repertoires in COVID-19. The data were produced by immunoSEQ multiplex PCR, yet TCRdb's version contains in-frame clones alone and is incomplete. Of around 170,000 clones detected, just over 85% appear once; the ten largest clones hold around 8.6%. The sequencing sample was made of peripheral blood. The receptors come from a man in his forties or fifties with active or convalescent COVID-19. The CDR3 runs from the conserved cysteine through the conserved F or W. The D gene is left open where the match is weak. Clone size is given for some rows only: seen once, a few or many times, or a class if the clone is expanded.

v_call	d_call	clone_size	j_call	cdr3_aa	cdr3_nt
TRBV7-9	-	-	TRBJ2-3	CASSLGSPGDTQYF	TGTGCCAGCAGCTTAGGTAGCCCCGGGGATACGCAGTATTTT
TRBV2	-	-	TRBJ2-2	CASRSGVVTGELFF	TGTGCCAGCAGGTCCGGGGTTGTCACCGGGGAGCTGTTTTTT
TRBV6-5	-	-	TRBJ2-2	CASSRTVEDTGELFF	TGTGCCAGCAGTCGGACAGTGGAGGACACCGGGGAGCTGTTTTTT
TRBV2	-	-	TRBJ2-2	CASSELRYTGELFF	TGTGCCAGCAGTGAGCTCCGGTACACCGGGGAGCTGTTTTTT
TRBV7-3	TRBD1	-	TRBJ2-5	CASSRQGANWETQYF	TGTGCCAGCAGCAGACAGGGGGCGAACTGGGAGACCCAGTACTTC
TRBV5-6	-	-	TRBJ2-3	CASSFFRSPRINTQYF	TGTGCCAGCAGCTTCTTCCGGAGCCCGAGGATAAATACGCAGTATTTT
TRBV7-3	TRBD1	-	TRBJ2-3	CASSQGQGVSDTQYF	TGTGCCAGCAGCCAAGGACAGGGAGTTTCAGATACGCAGTATTTT
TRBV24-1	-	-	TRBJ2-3	CATSDGRGTQYF	TGTGCCACCAGTGATGGTAGGGGTACGCAGTATTTT
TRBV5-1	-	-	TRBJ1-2	CASSSTHLHYGYTF	TGCGCCAGCAGCTCTACCCATTTACACTATGGCTACACCTTC
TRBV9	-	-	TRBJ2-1	CASSVTLTGVGEQFF	TGTGCCAGCAGCGTAACGCTGACAGGTGTTGGGGAGCAGTTCTTC
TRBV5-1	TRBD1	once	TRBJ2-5	CASSSQGETSETQYF	TGCGCCAGCAGCTCACAGGGGGAAACATCAGAGACCCAGTACTTC
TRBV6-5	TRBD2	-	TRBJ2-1	CASSLTSGDSYNEQFF	TGTGCCAGCAGTTTGACTAGCGGGGACTCCTACAATGAGCAGTTCTTC
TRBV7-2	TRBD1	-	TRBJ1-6	CASSEDTGTGGPPLHF	TGTGCCAGCAGCGAAGACACCGGGACAGGGGGACCACCCCTCCACTTT
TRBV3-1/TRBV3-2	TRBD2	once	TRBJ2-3	CASSPRWLAGGLTDTQYF	TGTGCCAGCAGCCCACGTTGGCTAGCGGGAGGGCTCACAGATACGCAGTATTTT
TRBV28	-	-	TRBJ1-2	CASSTGNGYTF	TGTGCCAGCAGTACAGGGAATGGCTACACCTTC
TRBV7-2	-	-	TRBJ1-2	CASPQGGRLGYTF	TGTGCCAGTCCCCAGGGTGGCAGGTTGGGCTACACCTTC
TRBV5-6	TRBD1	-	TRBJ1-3	CASSLDLFDRETGNTIYF	TGTGCCAGCAGCTTGGACCTGTTTGACAGGGAAACTGGAAACACCATATATTTT
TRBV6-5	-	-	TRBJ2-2	CASSTHANTGELFF	TGTGCCAGCAGCACTCACGCGAACACCGGGGAGCTGTTTTTT
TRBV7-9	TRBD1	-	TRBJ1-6	CASSRDRGGNSPLHF	TGTGCCAGCAGCCGGGACAGGGGAGGAAATTCACCCCTCCACTTT
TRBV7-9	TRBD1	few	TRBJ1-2	CASVTDRGYGYTF	TGTGCCAGTGTTACCGACAGGGGCTATGGCTACACCTTC
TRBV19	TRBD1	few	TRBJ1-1	CASRPGQGSNTEAFF	TGTGCCAGTAGACCGGGACAGGGGTCTAACACTGAAGCTTTCTTT
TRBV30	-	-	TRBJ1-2	CAWSVRDIYGYTF	TGTGCCTGGAGTGTTCGGGACATCTATGGCTACACCTTC
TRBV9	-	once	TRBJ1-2	CASSVGHAQGDSGYTF	TGTGCCAGCAGCGTAGGGCACGCTCAAGGAGATAGTGGCTACACCTTC
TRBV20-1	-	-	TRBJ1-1	CSAQGEKGAFF	TGCAGTGCCCAGGGCGAGAAGGGGGCTTTCTTT
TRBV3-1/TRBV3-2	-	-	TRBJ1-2	CASSPPQEVYGYTF	TGTGCCAGCAGCCCTCCCCAAGAGGTCTATGGCTACACCTTC
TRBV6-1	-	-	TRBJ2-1	CASTTAGRDHNEQFF	TGTGCCAGCACGACTGCCGGGCGGGATCACAATGAGCAGTTCTTC
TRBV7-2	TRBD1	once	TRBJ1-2	CASSTGQGALGYTF	TGTGCCAGCAGCACCGGACAGGGGGCGCTTGGCTACACCTTC
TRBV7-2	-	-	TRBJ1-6	CASSLVVISNSPLHF	TGTGCCAGCAGCTTAGTTGTTATATCTAATTCACCCCTCCACTTT
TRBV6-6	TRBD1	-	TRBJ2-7	CASSKPDRGLYEQYF	TGTGCCAGCAGTAAGCCGGACAGGGGTCTCTACGAGCAGTACTTC
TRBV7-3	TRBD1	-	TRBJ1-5	CASSLHRGSGNQPQHF	TGTGCCAGCAGCTTACACAGGGGGAGTGGAAATCAGCCCCAGCATTTT
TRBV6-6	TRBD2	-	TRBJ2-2	CASSHRTSGTYTGELFF	TGTGCCAGCAGTCACCGGACTAGCGGGACTTACACCGGGGAGCTGTTTTTT
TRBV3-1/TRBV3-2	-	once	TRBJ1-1	CASSRSQRGNTEAFF	TGTGCCAGCAGCCGAAGCCAGAGAGGTAACACTGAAGCTTTCTTT
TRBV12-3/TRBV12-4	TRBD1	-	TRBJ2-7	CASSLLTGAEQYF	TGTGCCAGCAGTCTTCTGACAGGGGCCGAGCAGTACTTC
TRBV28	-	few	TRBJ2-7	CASSLGRGPRTYYEQYF	TGTGCCAGCAGTTTAGGGCGGGGTCCGAGAACTTACTACGAGCAGTACTTC
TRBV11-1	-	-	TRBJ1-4	CASSVAEGTNEKLFF	TGTGCCAGCAGCGTCGCGGAGGGGACTAATGAAAAACTGTTTTTT
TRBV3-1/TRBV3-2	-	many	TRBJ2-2	CASSQVRGYTGELFF	TGTGCCAGCAGCCAAGTTCGCGGGTACACCGGGGAGCTGTTTTTT
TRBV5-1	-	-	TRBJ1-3	CASSEAGKVNGNTIYF	TGCGCCAGCAGCGAAGCCGGGAAAGTGAACGGAAACACCATATATTTT
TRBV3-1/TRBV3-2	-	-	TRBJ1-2	CASSQDVGSGYTF	TGTGCCAGCAGCCAAGATGTGGGGAGTGGCTACACCTTC
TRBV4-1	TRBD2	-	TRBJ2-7	CASSHPLAGGSYEQYF	TGCGCCAGCAGCCACCCCTTAGCGGGAGGATCCTACGAGCAGTACTTC
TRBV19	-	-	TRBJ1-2	CASSIQGHGYTF	TGTGCCAGTAGTATACAGGGACACGGCTACACCTTC
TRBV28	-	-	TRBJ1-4	CASSPPRDGELFF	TGTGCCAGCAGTCCCCCCAGGGATGGGGAACTGTTTTTT
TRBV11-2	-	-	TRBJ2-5	CASSLGVNQETQYF	TGTGCCAGCAGCTTAGGTGTTAACCAAGAGACCCAGTACTTC
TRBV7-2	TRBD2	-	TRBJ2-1	CASSRGVQLGEQFF	TGTGCCAGCAGTCGGGGGGTCCAGCTCGGTGAGCAGTTCTTC
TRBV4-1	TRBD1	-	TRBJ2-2	CASSQGGGLYTGELFF	TGCGCCAGCAGCCAAGGAGGGGGCCTTTACACCGGGGAGCTGTTTTTT
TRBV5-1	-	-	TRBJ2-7	CASGLDRTSSYEQYF	TGCGCCAGCGGTTTAGACAGGACGAGCTCCTACGAGCAGTACTTC
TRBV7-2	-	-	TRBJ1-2	CASSLAGQSNYGYTF	TGTGCCAGCAGCTTAGCTGGGCAGTCAAACTATGGCTACACCTTC
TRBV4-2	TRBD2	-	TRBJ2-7	CASSQATSGSYEQYF	TGTGCCAGCAGCCAGGCGACTAGCGGGAGCTACGAGCAGTACTTC
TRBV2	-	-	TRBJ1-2	CASSELLWGDGYTF	TGTGCCAGCAGTGAATTGCTCTGGGGAGACGGCTACACCTTC
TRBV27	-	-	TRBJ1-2	CASSDKPGDGYTF	TGTGCCAGCAGCGACAAACCCGGCGATGGCTACACCTTC
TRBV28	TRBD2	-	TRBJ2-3	CASSLNLAGGVDTQYF	TGTGCCAGCAGTTTAAATCTAGCGGGGGGGGTAGATACGCAGTATTTT
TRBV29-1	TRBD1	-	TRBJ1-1	CSALTGVETEAFF	TGCAGCGCCCTAACAGGGGTGGAGACTGAAGCTTTCTTT
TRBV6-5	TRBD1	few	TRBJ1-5	CASSYGDSQPQHF	TGTGCCAGCAGTTACGGGGACAGCCAGCCCCAGCATTTT
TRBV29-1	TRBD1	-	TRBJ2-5	CSVERQGARGIGRETQYF	TGCAGCGTTGAACGACAGGGGGCGAGGGGGATCGGCAGGGAGACCCAGTACTTC
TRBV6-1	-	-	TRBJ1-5	CASSEGGQPQHF	TGTGCCAGCAGTGAGGGAGGTCAGCCCCAGCATTTT
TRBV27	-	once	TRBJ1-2	CASRSTGIYGYTF	TGTGCCAGCAGATCAACAGGAATATATGGCTACACCTTC
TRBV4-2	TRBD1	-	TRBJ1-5	CASSQTDRDQPQHF	TGTGCCAGCAGCCAAACAGACAGGGATCAGCCCCAGCATTTT
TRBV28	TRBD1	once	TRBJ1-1	CASNPAGGFGEAFF	TGTGCCAGCAACCCGGCAGGGGGCTTTGGTGAAGCTTTCTTT
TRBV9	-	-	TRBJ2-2	CASSVAPGDTGELFF	TGTGCCAGCAGCGTAGCTCCGGGGGATACCGGGGAGCTGTTTTTT